These T cell receptor beta chains were read from a single sample in a study of identical twins. TCRdb reprocessed the 5' RACE reads with MiXCR, giving one entry per CDR3 protein. Of some 260,000 distinct CDR3 sequences detected, around 15% appear once; the ten largest clones hold 7% to 9%. The sample was memory (CD45RO+) T cells sorted from blood. The receptors stem from a woman younger than 30 in good health. Both conserved end residues are part of each CDR3. The D gene is left open where the match is weak. Size is omitted from some rows. Given values are once, few, many or a class for expanded clones.

CDR3 | DNA | V | D | size | J
CASSLWAGVSYEQFF | TGTGCCAGCAGCTTATGGGCGGGAGTAAGCTATGAGCAGTTCTTC | TRBV7-2 | TRBD2 | few | TRBJ2-1
CATSRAGESSPLHF | TGTGCCACCAGCAGAGCAGGGGAGAGTTCACCCCTCCACTTT | TRBV15 | NA | NA | TRBJ1-6
CASSLGTGITDTQYF | TGTGCCAGCAGCTTAGGGACCGGAATCACAGATACGCAGTATTTT | TRBV7-2 | NA | NA | TRBJ2-3
CASSPRFAVSYNEQFF | TGTGCCAGCAGCCCCCGGTTTGCTGTCTCCTACAATGAGCAGTTCTTC | TRBV7-3 | NA | NA | TRBJ2-1
CATTEREDYEQYF | TGTGCCACCACAGAGCGGGAGGACTACGAGCAGTACTTC | TRBV24-1 | TRBD2 | few | TRBJ2-7
CASSAYGAYEQYF | TGTGCCAGCAGCGCTTATGGGGCCTACGAGCAGTACTTC | TRBV3-1 | NA | NA | TRBJ2-7
CSARVAGGSETQYF | TGCAGTGCTAGAGTCGCGGGAGGAAGTGAGACCCAGTACTTC | TRBV20-1 | TRBD2 | few | TRBJ2-5
CASSYTGGAFSEQFF | TGTGCCAGCAGTTATACGGGGGGCGCCTTCAGTGAGCAGTTCTTC | TRBV6-2/TRBV6-3 | NA | NA | TRBJ2-1
CASSLAGAGANVLTF | TGTGCCAGCAGCTTAGCAGGCGCAGGGGCCAACGTCCTGACTTTC | TRBV7-6 | NA | NA | TRBJ2-6
CASSERAGEVDTQYF | TGTGCCAGCAGTGAAAGGGCGGGAGAAGTAGATACGCAGTATTTT | TRBV6-1 | TRBD2 | few | TRBJ2-3
CASSLLPQGGLNNEQFF | TGCGCCAGCAGCTTGTTGCCTCAGGGAGGGCTAAACAATGAGCAGTTCTTC | TRBV5-1 | TRBD2 | few | TRBJ2-1
CASSPGQGHDEQYF | TGCGCCAGCAGCCCGGGACAGGGTCATGACGAGCAGTACTTC | TRBV5-1 | TRBD1 | few | TRBJ2-7
CASSRGPDTQYF | TGTGCCAGCAGCCGGGGCCCAGATACGCAGTATTTT | TRBV5-5 | NA | many | TRBJ2-3
CSASRGDTEAFF | TGCAGTGCTAGTCGGGGGGACACTGAAGCTTTCTTT | TRBV20-1 | NA | few | TRBJ1-1
CASKGGDPRETQYF | TGTGCCAGCAAAGGCGGGGACCCCAGGGAGACCCAGTACTTC | TRBV6-1 | NA | NA | TRBJ2-5
CASSPCRDRSSYEQYF | TGTGCCAGCAGCCCCTGCCGGGACAGGTCCTCCTACGAGCAGTACTTC | TRBV12-1 | NA | few | TRBJ2-7
CASSLSGEKLFF | TGTGCCAGCAGCTTATCGGGGGAAAAACTGTTTTTT | TRBV7-2 | NA | many | TRBJ1-4
CASSDWAGGSGEQFF | TGTGCCAGCAGCGACTGGGCGGGAGGGTCCGGTGAGCAGTTCTTC | TRBV6-1 | TRBD2 | few | TRBJ2-1
CATSNSPTEGAGGYTF | TGTGCCACCAGCAATAGCCCCACGGAAGGGGCGGGTGGCTACACCTTC | TRBV15 | NA | NA | TRBJ1-2
CASSLDASGLTQYF | TGTGCCAGCAGCCTAGACGCTAGCGGACTTACGCAGTATTTT | TRBV3-1 | TRBD2 | many | TRBJ2-3
CASSFGGAGKNIQYF | TGTGCCAGCAGCTTCGGAGGGGCTGGGAAAAACATTCAGTACTTC | TRBV11-3 | NA | NA | TRBJ2-4
CSARDITWDGYTF | TGCAGTGCTAGAGATATAACGTGGGATGGCTACACCTTC | TRBV20-1 | NA | few | TRBJ1-2
CATSRGGTSGSYETQYF | TGTGCCACCAGCAGAGGGGGGACTAGCGGGAGCTACGAGACCCAGTACTTC | TRBV15 | TRBD2 | many | TRBJ2-5
CASSQVRGRGGTDTQYF | TGTGCCAGCAGCCAAGTGAGGGGTAGGGGCGGCACAGATACGCAGTATTTT | TRBV4-2 | NA | few | TRBJ2-3
CASSLGGDLSSAFF | TGTGCCAGCAGTTTGGGGGGGGATCTGTCGTCAGCTTTCTTT | TRBV12-3/TRBV12-4 | NA | NA | TRBJ1-1
CSVAWGLSSGNTIYF | TGCAGCGTTGCATGGGGTTTAAGCTCTGGAAACACCATATATTTT | TRBV29-1 | NA | many | TRBJ1-3
CASSLEAAPTDTQYF | TGTGCCAGCAGCCTAGAGGCTGCTCCTACAGATACGCAGTATTTT | TRBV11-3 | NA | NA | TRBJ2-3
CSARGLADYNEQFF | TGCAGTGCTAGAGGACTAGCGGACTACAATGAGCAGTTCTTC | TRBV20-1 | TRBD2 | many | TRBJ2-1
CASSSSNRDRGMHEQYF | TGTGCCAGCAGCTCCTCAAACCGGGACAGGGGTATGCACGAGCAGTACTTC | TRBV6-5 | TRBD1 | few | TRBJ2-7
CASSNQRADTQYF | TGTGCCAGCAGCAACCAGAGGGCAGATACGCAGTATTTT | TRBV7-2 | NA | once | TRBJ2-3
CASSLELFRTYEQYF | TGTGCCAGCAGCTTGGAGCTCTTCCGAACCTACGAGCAGTACTTC | TRBV5-5 | NA | few | TRBJ2-7
CASSPGGQAGWYTEAFF | TGTGCCAGCAGCCCCGGTGGACAGGCCGGCTGGTACACTGAAGCTTTCTTT | TRBV5-8 | TRBD1 | many | TRBJ1-1
CSASQGPMNQPQHF | TGCAGTGCTAGCCAGGGGCCCATGAATCAGCCCCAGCATTTT | TRBV20-1 | NA | few | TRBJ1-5
CSAPGRGLGGYTF | TGCAGTGCGCCCGGTCGGGGTTTAGGAGGCTACACCTTC | TRBV20-1 | NA | NA | TRBJ1-2
CASSLTRSTGGYTDTQYF | TGTGCCAGCAGCTTGACACGTTCCACGGGGGGATACACAGATACGCAGTATTTT | TRBV7-6 | TRBD2 | few | TRBJ2-3
CSALPPGLGTDTQYF | TGCAGTGCTCTCCCGCCGGGACTAGGCACAGATACGCAGTATTTT | TRBV20-1 | TRBD2 | many | TRBJ2-3
CASSLSHTGELFF | TGTGCCAGCAGCTTATCTCATACCGGGGAGCTGTTTTTT | TRBV7-2 | NA | many | TRBJ2-2
CASSWTSGREETQYF | TGTGCCAGCAGTTGGACTAGCGGGAGAGAAGAGACCCAGTACTTC | TRBV2 | TRBD2 | NA | TRBJ2-5
CASSKQVYEQYF | TGTGCCAGCAGCAAACAAGTATACGAGCAGTACTTC | TRBV21-1 | NA | few | TRBJ2-7
CSARSIGGRRTDTQYF | TGCAGTGCTAGGTCGATCGGCGGGAGGAGGACAGATACGCAGTATTTT | TRBV20-1 | TRBD2 | NA | TRBJ2-3
CSVWEAAQETQYF | TGCAGTGTTTGGGAAGCTGCACAAGAGACCCAGTACTTC | TRBV20-1 | NA | NA | TRBJ2-5
CASSFSGGQETQYF | TGTGCCAGCAGCTTCAGCGGGGGGCAAGAGACCCAGTACTTC | TRBV7-9 | TRBD2 | many | TRBJ2-5
CASSLPEGTDTQYF | TGTGCCAGCAGCTTACCGGAAGGCACAGATACGCAGTATTTT | TRBV11-2 | NA | few | TRBJ2-3
CSARTAGLVEQFF | TGCAGTGCTAGGACCGCGGGATTGGTTGAGCAGTTCTTC | TRBV20-1 | NA | few | TRBJ2-1
CSVERSRGGRGDTQYF | TGCAGCGTTGAACGCTCCCGTGGGGGAAGGGGGGATACGCAGTATTTT | TRBV29-1 | NA | NA | TRBJ2-3
CATQRGTDTQYF | TGTGCCACCCAGCGAGGAACAGATACGCAGTATTTT | TRBV7-8 | NA | NA | TRBJ2-3
CASRSGGGYEQYF | TGTGCCAGCAGATCAGGGGGTGGCTACGAGCAGTACTTC | TRBV6-6 | TRBD1 | few | TRBJ2-7
CASSPDPYNEQFF | TGTGCCAGCAGCCCCGACCCCTACAATGAGCAGTTCTTC | TRBV7-8 | NA | few | TRBJ2-1
CASSYSKGGSYEQYF | TGTGCCAGCAGTTACTCGAAGGGGGGATCCTACGAGCAGTACTTC | TRBV6-5 | NA | NA | TRBJ2-7